These 29 T cell receptor beta chains came from one sample sequenced in a study of cytomegalovirus exposure and HLA in healthy donors. The PCR had 60 Vbeta and 13 Jbeta primers. TCRdb keeps only in-frame clones here, not all; method: immunoSEQ multiplex PCR. The data contain around 150,000 clones, approximately 67% of them singletons. The specimen sequenced was PBMCs. Source of these receptors: a woman aged 18-29 years in good health and CMV-seropositive.

CDR3 bases: TGTGCCAGCAGTTACTCTTGGGACAGGGTCTACGAGCAGTACTTC. Translating gives CASSYSWDRVYEQYF. V is TRBV6-5 and J is TRBJ2-7, with 9 bases identical to TRBD1. From germline, CDR1 is MNHEY and CDR2 SVGAGI. CDR3 length: 15 amino acids. Trimming cost V 0 bases and J 3 bases; bases outside gene matches: 3.

V is TRBV21-1 and J is TRBJ2-4; the table's D call of TRBD2 was not tested on the DNA. TRBV21-1 is described as a pseudogene. CDR3 size: 15 residues. The CDR3: CASSKVARLENIQYF. CDR3 sequence (DNA): TGTGCCAGCAGCAAAGTTGCAAGATTAGAAAACATTCAGTACTTC.

The chain is built from TRBV7-9 and TRBJ2-5; 8 positions match TRBD2. Trimming at V came to 7 bases and at J to 1 base, leaving 8 bases not matched to a gene. In germline, CDR1 is SEHNR, CDR2 FQNEAQ (reference sequence). The CDR3 has 15 amino acids. CDR3 residues: CASKLAAFPQETQYF. As DNA, the CDR3 is TGTGCCAGCAAACTAGCGGCATTCCCCCAAGAGACCCAGTACTTC.

The chain combines TRBV5-4 with TRBJ2-7; maybe TRBD1 (6 bases). The CDR3 length is 15 residues. Germline V CDR1 and CDR2: SGHNT, YYREEE (reference sequence). The V gene lost 4 bases and the J gene lost 0 bases, with 14 bases spanning the gap. The CDR3 is CASSKGHPSSYEQYF. Here the CDR3 DNA reads TGTGCCAGCAGCAAGGGACACCCGAGCTCCTACGAGCAGTACTTC.

The rearrangement uses TRBV5-4 and TRBJ2-5, with TRBD2 identical over 7 bases. Germline trimming cut 0 bases from V and 4 bases from J; bases unmatched to any gene: 3. The CDR3 spans 14 residues. Germline V gene data show CDR1 as SGHNT and CDR2 as YYREEE (reference sequence). CDR3 sequence reads: CASSLVGEGETQYF. In nucleotides, the CDR3 is TGTGCCAGCAGCTTGGTTGGGGAGGGAGAGACCCAGTACTTC.

The V call is TRBV5-6, the J call TRBJ2-3, with TRBD1 matching over 10 bases. Trimming removed 4 bases from V and 4 bases from J; junction bases left unmatched: 6. The CDR3 has 15 residues. Germline CDR1 is SGHDT and CDR2 is YYEEEE. The CDR3 protein is CASSPGTGVADTQYF. CDR3 in DNA: TGTGCCAGCAGCCCGGGGACAGGGGTCGCAGATACGCAGTATTTT.

This clone came up a few times. The CDR3 region is CASSGPWPKNYEQYF. DNA of the CDR3: TGTGCCAGCAGTGGGCCGTGGCCCAAGAACTACGAGCAGTACTTC. The gene calls are TRBV25-1 and TRBJ2-7; the D is unclear. V lost 4 bases and J 3 bases, leaving 16 bases between the germline ends. Germline-derived CDR1 and CDR2 are MGHDK and SYGVNS. The CDR3 totals 15 residues.

J is TRBJ1-1 and V is TRBV5-6; D might be TRBD1 (5 bases). V was shortened by 2 bases and J by 1 base, with 9 bases between the two germline ends. Germline CDR1 is SGHDT and CDR2 is YYEEEE. The CDR3 loop spans 14 amino acids. CDR3 in DNA: TGTGCCAGCAGCTTCTCGGGGGGGAACACTGAAGCTTTCTTT. Protein product: CASSFSGGNTEAFF.

The rearrangement uses TRBV23-1 and TRBJ1-5; 8 bases match TRBD1. TRBV23-1 falls under the ORF class, with uncertain function. Germline trimming cut 3 bases from V and 4 bases from J; bases unmatched to any gene: 5. The CDR3 runs to 15 residues. The CDR3 region has the DNA TGCGCCAGCAGTCACCAGGGGGCTTGGAATCAGCCCCAGCATTTT. The encoded protein is CASSHQGAWNQPQHF.

The rearrangement uses TRBV6-6 and TRBJ1-2; 8 positions match TRBD1. The CDR3 extends over 14 amino acids. Germline V CDR1 and CDR2: MNHNY, SVGAGI (reference sequence). The V gene end was trimmed by 7 bases and the J gene end by 6 bases; junction bases not matched to a gene: 10. DNA of the CDR3: TGTGCCAGCACCCCCCTCCCGGGACAGGATGGCTACACCTTC. Its translation: CASTPLPGQDGYTF.

In this sample, this clone turned up a few times. The chain couples TRBV5-1 to TRBJ1-4; 7 bases agree with TRBD1. The CDR3 runs to 14 residues. Trimming at V came to 2 bases and at J to 8 bases, leaving 6 bases not matched to a gene. Germline V gene sequence: CDR1 SGHRS, CDR2 YFSETQ. CDR3 sequence: CASSFTGAEEKLFF. In DNA, the CDR3 is TGCGCCAGCAGCTTTACAGGGGCGGAAGAAAAACTGTTTTTT.

The chain couples TRBV20-1 to TRBJ2-7; TRBD1 is a possible D gene (6 bases). Germline CDR1 is DFQATT and CDR2 is SNEGSKA (reference sequence). Trimming took 6 bases from V and 11 from J, leaving 17 bases between them. The CDR3 spans 11 residues. Here the CDR3 DNA reads TGCAGTGCCAAAACCGGGACACTGAAGTACTTC. Protein sequence: CSAKTGTLKYF.

J is TRBJ2-3 and V is TRBV25-1, with 10 bases identical to TRBD2. V lost 4 bases to trimming and J lost 6 bases; unmatched junction nucleotides: 4. Per germline, CDR1 MGHDK and CDR2 SYGVNS. The CDR3 length is 14 residues. The CDR3 DNA reads as TGTGCCAGCAGTGCTAGCGGGGGATCCGATACGCAGTATTTT. It encodes CASSASGGSDTQYF.

The chain uses TRBV29-1 and TRBJ2-7; D gene unclear. CDR1 is SQVTM, CDR2 ANQGSEA, per germline. The ends were cut back, 4 bases at V and 2 bases at J, with 12 bases in the middle. This CDR3 has 13 residues. For the CDR3, the DNA is TGCAGCGTTGTGGCCGCTGGGCCCTACGAGCAGTACTTC. It is translated as CSVVAAGPYEQYF.

The chain is built from TRBV6-5 and TRBJ1-2; D may be TRBD1 (6 bases). The germline V and J ends were trimmed by 0 bases and 4 bases, with 12 bases remaining between them. CDR3 length: 15 amino acids. Germline CDR1 is MNHEY and CDR2 is SVGAGI. This CDR3 is CASSYSRTVLYGYTF. The CDR3, as DNA: TGTGCCAGCAGTTACTCCCGGACAGTGCTCTATGGCTACACCTTC.

CDR3 loop: CASSLWTGNQPQHF. In DNA, the CDR3 is TGTGCCAGCAGTTTATGGACAGGCAATCAGCCCCAGCATTTT. The chain combines TRBV28 with TRBJ1-5; TRBD1 is a possible D gene (5 bases). CDR1 is MDHEN and CDR2 is SYDVKM in the germline V gene. Between the trimmed V and J ends, which lost 0 bases and 2 bases, there was a span of 5 bases. The CDR3 has 14 residues.

This chain uses TRBV25-1 with TRBJ1-6, with 8 nucleotides matching TRBD1. CDR3 length equals 16 residues. The J segment lost 8 bases and the V segment lost 4 bases, leaving 10 bases of the junction unmatched. CDR1 is MGHDK, CDR2 SYGVNS, per germline. This chain's CDR3 is CASSAGGPLLDSPLHF. DNA of the CDR3: TGTGCCAGCAGTGCAGGGGGCCCTCTCTTAGATTCACCCCTCCACTTT. Variable domain in full (rest from reference TRBV25-1 and TRBJ1-6): EADIYQTPRYLVIGTGKKITLECSQTMGHDKMYWYQQDPGMELHLIHYSYGVNSTEKGDLSSESTVSRIRTEHFPLTLESARPSHTSQYLCASSAGGPLLDSPLHFGNGTRLTVT.

The gene calls are TRBV7-3 and TRBJ2-5, with 7 nucleotides matching TRBD1. Per the germline V gene, CDR1 is SGHTA and CDR2 is FQGTGA. The trim removed 0 bases at V and 5 bases at J, leaving 9 bases unmatched. The length of the CDR3 is 16 residues. CDR3 in amino acids: CASSLTSTGRGETQYF. CDR3 nucleotides: TGTGCCAGCAGCTTAACCTCGACAGGGCGCGGGGAGACCCAGTACTTC. Full variable domain (missing parts from reference TRBV7-3 and TRBJ2-5): GAGVSQTPSNKVTEKGKYVELRCDPISGHTALYWYRQSLGQGPEFLIYFQGTGAADDSGLPNDRFFAVRPEGSVSTLKIQRTERGDSAVYLCASSLTSTGRGETQYFGPGTRLLVL.

This clone was detected once. J is TRBJ2-5 and V is TRBV4-1; D possibly corresponds to TRBD1 (6 bases). The V and J ends lost 4 bases and 10 bases respectively, with 16 bases between them. This CDR3 is 13 amino acids long. CDR1 MGHRA and CDR2 YSYEKL come from the germline V gene. DNA for the CDR3: TGCGCCAGCAGCCGCCACCTTCAGGGGAACCAGTACTTC. Its translation: CASSRHLQGNQYF.

The chain joins TRBV7-2 to TRBJ1-1; possible D gene TRBD1, 6 bases. The CDR3 loop spans 14 amino acids. CDR1 and CDR2 from the germline V gene are SGHTA and FQGNSA. V dropped 3 bases and J dropped 3 bases, with 11 bases sitting between them. The CDR3 reads CASSFRDTYTEAFF. The CDR3 nucleotides read TGTGCCAGCAGCTTCCGGGACACTTACACTGAAGCTTTCTTT.

On this clone: At one of its ends the junction is not consistent with the germline gene, which may arise from a read error. This sequence joins TRBV7-7 and TRBJ2-1; 13 bases are a match to TRBD2. Germline V gene sequence: CDR1 SSHAT, CDR2 FNYEAQ (reference sequence). This CDR3 is 15 amino acids long. The CDR3 reads CASSTGTSGTNEQFF. In DNA form, the CDR3 reads TGTGCTAGCAGTACCGGGACTAGCGGGACCAATGAGCAGTTCTTC.

The chain employs TRBV2 and TRBJ1-2, with 7 nucleotides matching TRBD1. This CDR3 comprises 14 residues. Germline lookup yields CDR1 SNHLY and CDR2 FYNNEI. V was clipped by 4 bases and J by 2 bases; unmatched bases: 4. The CDR3, as DNA: TGTGCCAGCAGTGCTATACAGGGGAACTATGGCTACACCTTC. It translates to CASSAIQGNYGYTF. The variable domain in full, with the rest retrieved from reference TRBV2 and TRBJ1-2, is EPEVTQTPSHQVTQMGQEVILRCVPISNHLYFYWYRQILGQKVEFLVSFYNNEISEKSEIFDDQFSVERPDGSNFTLKIRSTKLEDSAMYFCASSAIQGNYGYTFGSGTRLTVV.

The chain uses TRBV28 and TRBJ1-4, with a tentative D call TRBD1 (6 bases). The germline CDR1 and CDR2 sequences are MDHEN and SYDVKM. There are 13 residues in the CDR3. Trimming left V 2 bases short and J 7 bases short, with 8 bases between. The CDR3 region has the DNA TGTGCCAGCAGTTTAAGGGGGAGTGAAAAACTGTTTTTT. This sequence encodes CASSLRGSEKLFF.

The sample holds one count of this clone. The chain joins TRBV4-2 to TRBJ2-2; D is possibly TRBD1 (5 bases). The V gene lost 1 base and the J gene lost 1 base, with 7 bases spanning the gap. CDR1 LGHNA and CDR2 YNFKEQ come from the germline V gene. The CDR3 extends over 15 amino acids. CDR3 sequence reads: CASSQGTLNTGELFF. The CDR3 region has the DNA TGTGCCAGCAGCCAAGGGACACTGAACACCGGGGAGCTGTTTTTT.

The chain couples TRBV18 to TRBJ1-5; 7 nucleotides agree with TRBD1. Germline V gives CDR1 KGHSH, CDR2 LQKENI. The trim removed 6 bases at V and 2 bases at J, leaving 7 bases unmatched. This CDR3 has 15 residues. DNA of the CDR3: TGTGCCAGCTCCCCAGATACAGGGGGCAATCAGCCCCAGCATTTT. Translating gives CASSPDTGGNQPQHF.

The chain combines TRBV7-2 with TRBJ2-7; 8 nucleotides line up with TRBD2. Germline values: CDR1 SGHTA, CDR2 FQGNSA. V lost 1 base to trimming and J lost 5 bases; unmatched junction nucleotides: 7. The CDR3 sequence is 15 residues long. In nucleotides, the CDR3 is TGTGCCAGCAGCTTAGGCGGGGGGATAACTCACGAGCAGTACTTC. It encodes CASSLGGGITHEQYF.

This clone was seen more than once but under ten times. The chain links TRBV7-2 to TRBJ2-7, with D perhaps matching TRBD2 (6 bases). Trimming took 5 bases from V and 0 from J, leaving 11 bases between them. This CDR3 contains 14 residues. CDR1 and CDR2 from the germline V gene are SGHTA and FQGNSA. The CDR3 loop reads CASSQDYSSYEQYF. In DNA form, the CDR3 reads TGTGCCAGCAGCCAGGACTATAGCTCCTACGAGCAGTACTTC. The full variable domain, with the rest looked up from reference TRBV7-2 and TRBJ2-7, is GAGVSQSPSNKVTEKGKDVELRCDPISGHTALYWYRQSLGQGLEFLIYFQGNSAPDKSGLPSDRFSAERTGGSVSTLTIQRTQQEDSAVYLCASSQDYSSYEQYFGPGTRLTVT.

The genes are TRBV9 and TRBJ2-2; possible D gene TRBD2, 6 bases. CDR1 SGDLS and CDR2 YYNGEE come from the germline V gene. V lost 6 bases and J lost 2, with 14 bases in between. The CDR3 is made up of 15 amino acids. The CDR3 DNA reads TGTGCCAGCAACTCAGAGGGACTTAACACCGGGGAGCTGTTTTTT. It encodes CASNSEGLNTGELFF.

V usage is TRBV28 and J usage is TRBJ1-1, with 11 bases identical to TRBD1. Germline V gene data show CDR1 as MDHEN and CDR2 as SYDVKM. Germline trimming cut 1 base from V and 3 bases from J; bases unmatched to any gene: 4. There are 16 residues in the CDR3. CDR3: CASSLLGGQGDTEAFF. The DNA of the CDR3 is TGTGCCAGCAGTTTATTAGGGGGACAGGGGGACACTGAAGCTTTCTTT.